These 17 T cell receptor beta chains originate from one sample sequenced in a study of blood T cell repertoires in COVID-19. Repertoires were generated with immunoSEQ multiplex PCR, while TCRdb's copy carries only in-frame clones and drops some. The sample consists of 99,000 or so clones, 80% to 90% of them appearing once. The sequencing sample was made of peripheral blood. These receptors were obtained from a woman aged 70 to 79 with acute or convalescent COVID-19.

The chain links TRBV29-1 to TRBJ1-1, with a possible D match to TRBD1 (6 bases). The CDR3 extends over 18 amino acids. Per the germline V gene, CDR1 is SQVTM and CDR2 is ANQGSEA. V was clipped by 0 bases and J by 1 base, with 21 bases between them. The CDR3 loop is CSVEDPGGAGVGNTEAFF. The CDR3 DNA reads as TGCAGCGTTGAAGATCCGGGGGGGGCTGGAGTCGGGAACACTGAAGCTTTCTTT.

The rearrangement links TRBV14 to TRBJ1-1; a weak D match, TRBD1 (6 bases). CDR1 is SGHDN and CDR2 is FVKESK in the germline V gene. Between the trimmed V and J ends, which lost 6 bases and 6 bases, there was a span of 11 bases. CDR3 length: 12 amino acids. CDR3 nucleotide sequence: TGTGCCAGCAGGGCAACAGGGCCTGAAGCTTTCTTT. It encodes CASRATGPEAFF. Full variable domain (outside the CDR3, taken from reference TRBV14 and TRBJ1-1): EAGVTQFPSHSVIEKGQTVTLRCDPISGHDNLYWYRRVMGKEIKFLLHFVKESKQDESGMPNNRFLAERTGGTYSTLKVQPAELEDSGVYFCASRATGPEAFFGQGTRLTVV.

The genes are TRBV27 and TRBJ2-3; D is possibly TRBD1 (5 bases). This CDR3 is 15 amino acids long. Trimming cost V 3 bases and J 6 bases, with 16 bases left between them. Germline CDR1 reads MNHEY; CDR2 reads SMNVEV (reference sequence). The CDR3, as DNA: TGTGCCAGCAGTTTGGCGCAGGGTATGGTGGATACGCAGTATTTT. Translation gives CASSLAQGMVDTQYF.

The chain carries TRBV10-2 and TRBJ2-1, with D possibly TRBD2 on 7 matching bases. The CDR3 totals 15 residues. The ends were cut back, 5 bases at V and 4 bases at J, with 15 bases in the middle. Germline V CDR1 and CDR2: WSHSY, SAAADI. This CDR3 reads CASSPTGGAYNEQFF. CDR3 DNA: TGCGCCAGCAGTCCAACTGGGGGGGCGTACAATGAGCAGTTCTTC.

The rearrangement uses TRBV6-5 and TRBJ1-1; TRBD1 matches at 7 bases. V dropped 2 bases and J dropped 1; count of bases not matched to a gene: 4. This CDR3 has 15 residues. Germline CDR1 and CDR2: MNHEY and SVGAGI. CDR3 protein: CASSYATGSNTEAFF. Here the CDR3 DNA reads TGTGCCAGCAGTTACGCGACAGGGTCGAACACTGAAGCTTTCTTT.

The genes are TRBV25-1 and TRBJ2-1; tentative D call: TRBD2 (5 bases). Germline V lookup: CDR1 MGHDK, CDR2 SYGVNS. The length of the CDR3 is 14 residues. With 8 bases removed from V and 3 bases from J, the gap between germline ends came to 14 bases. The CDR3: CASGIVGDYNEQFF. For the CDR3, the DNA is TGTGCCAGCGGAATTGTGGGAGACTACAATGAGCAGTTCTTC. Using reference TRBV25-1 and TRBJ2-1 for the parts outside the CDR3, the full variable domain is EADIYQTPRYLVIGTGKKITLECSQTMGHDKMYWYQQDPGMELHLIHYSYGVNSTEKGDLSSESTVSRIRTEHFPLTLESARPSHTSQYLCASGIVGDYNEQFFGPGTRLTVL.

The genes are TRBV19 and TRBJ2-5; 10 bases are a match to TRBD2. Losses at the gene ends were 5 bases for V and 5 bases for J; bases not matched to a gene: 11. Germline assignment: CDR1 LNHDA and CDR2 SQIVND (reference sequence). The CDR3 covers 16 residues. The CDR3 protein is CASSADATSGKETQYF. In DNA form, the CDR3 reads TGTGCCAGTAGTGCCGACGCTACTAGCGGGAAGGAGACCCAGTACTTC.

This sequence joins TRBV28 and TRBJ2-1; TRBD2 might be the D (6 bases). This CDR3 has 14 amino acids. V was pared by 5 bases and J by 10 bases, with 18 bases between. The germline CDR1 and CDR2 sequences are MDHEN and SYDVKM. CDR3 sequence (DNA): TGTGCCAGCAGTGCCGGGACTTGGGGTCGGGAGCAGTTCTTC. Amino acid sequence: CASSAGTWGREQFF.

The chain has TRBV4-1 and TRBJ2-1, with 9 positions matching TRBD2. V lost 0 bases and J lost 8; bases outside the gene matches: 5. Germline lookup yields CDR1 MGHRA and CDR2 YSYEKL. This CDR3 is 15 amino acids long. CDR3 amino acids: CASSQEAGGIDEQFF. DNA for the CDR3: TGCGCCAGCAGCCAAGAGGCGGGGGGGATCGATGAGCAGTTCTTC.

The genes are TRBV7-2 and TRBJ1-2, with 8 nucleotides matching TRBD1. Trimming at V came to 1 base and at J to 2 bases, leaving 6 bases not matched to a gene. The CDR3 consists of 16 residues. Germline-derived CDR1 and CDR2 are SGHTA and FQGNSA. The CDR3 sequence: CASSLGVQGANYGYTF. The CDR3 DNA reads as TGTGCCAGCAGCTTAGGGGTTCAGGGGGCAAACTATGGCTACACCTTC.

This sequence joins TRBV4-3 and TRBJ2-7; TRBD2 is a possible D gene (6 bases). Germline CDR1 LGHNA, CDR2 YSLEER. The V end lost 4 bases, the J end lost 4 bases, and 20 bases lay between the germline ends. The CDR3 is 16 residues long. The CDR3 sequence: CASSLRIGGARYEQYF. Here the CDR3 DNA reads TGCGCCAGCAGCCTAAGGATCGGCGGGGCTCGTTACGAGCAGTACTTC.

The V gene is TRBV7-6, the J gene TRBJ2-7; perhaps TRBD2 as D (6 bases). In germline, CDR1 is SGHVS, CDR2 FNYEAQ. The CDR3 is made up of 14 amino acids. Deletions cut 1 base from V and 2 bases from J, with 9 bases between. CDR3 sequence reads: CASSLGGGPYEQYF. The DNA of the CDR3 is TGTGCCAGCAGCTTAGGGGGAGGCCCCTACGAGCAGTACTTC.

The chain uses TRBV19 and TRBJ1-2, with D hard to call. Germline V gene data show CDR1 as LNHDA and CDR2 as SQIVND (reference sequence). This CDR3 contains 15 residues. V was cut by 0 bases and J by 0 bases, with 8 bases left in between. The CDR3 DNA is TGTGCCAGTAGTATAGACGGTCAGGCTAACTATGGCTACACCTTC. This sequence encodes CASSIDGQANYGYTF.

This clone was detected once. The rearrangement links TRBV19 to TRBJ2-3, with 8 bases lining up with TRBD2. CDR1 is LNHDA and CDR2 is SQIVND in the germline V gene (reference sequence). Trimming at V came to 6 bases and at J to 1 base, leaving 3 bases not matched to a gene. The CDR3 totals 14 residues. The CDR3 reads CASSPAGGTDTQYF. CDR3 sequence (DNA): TGTGCCAGTAGCCCAGCGGGGGGCACAGATACGCAGTATTTT.

Worth noting for this clone: One end of the junction does not line up with germline, which may come from a read error. The rearrangement joins TRBV5-5 to TRBJ1-2; no definite D call. Germline CDR1 is SGHKS and CDR2 is YYEKEE (reference sequence). The CDR3 covers 16 residues. The CDR3 coding sequence is TGTGCCAGCACCTTGCCCCCCCCGACAACTAACTATGGCTACACCTTC. This sequence encodes CASTLPPPTTNYGYTF.

J is TRBJ2-1 and V is TRBV6-5; 13 bases match TRBD2. The V and J ends lost 5 bases and 9 bases, in that order; junction bases with no gene match: 7. Germline V gene lookup returns CDR1 MNHEY and CDR2 SVGAGI. This CDR3 comprises 15 residues. Here the CDR3 DNA reads TGTGCCAGCAGTCCGGGACTAGCGGGAACAGCTGAGCAGTTCTTC. Its protein is CASSPGLAGTAEQFF.

This clone was detected only once. CDR3 nucleotide sequence: TGCAGCGTTGAAGCCTGGACTTCGCAGGTCGGCACTGAAGCTTTCTTT. Its protein is CSVEAWTSQVGTEAFF. V gene TRBV29-1 combines with J gene TRBJ1-1; D remains unclear. The V end lost 1 base, the J end lost 4 bases, and 19 bases lay between the germline ends. The CDR3 is made up of 16 amino acids. The germline V gene encodes CDR1 SQVTM and CDR2 ANQGSEA.